This TCR beta chain was observed in a study of T cells in Graves' hyperthyroidism and ophthalmopathy. Whole-study findings and limits: Ophthalmopathy was separated from stable hyperthyroidism by a 13 V-J model.

RNA transcripts were the template for amplifying TCR beta CDR3 regions. TCR CDR3 regions were first amplified by RT-PCR with HTBI primers. Using its own MiXCR run on the multiplex PCR reads, TCRdb lists one record per CDR3 protein. The sample has around 490,000 distinct CDR3 sequences, 15% to 20% seen once. In its sample, this clonotype was seen many times. Antigen unknown. Any patient presenting with uncontrolled infection, other autoimmune disease, pregnancy or lactation was left out. Thyroid ultrasound, orbital computed tomography, clinical symptoms, and serum thyroxine and TRAb underpinned diagnoses. Per the germline V gene, CDR1 is GTSNPN and CDR2 is SVGIG (reference sequence). The CDR3 length is 14 residues. Trimming cost V 4 bases and J 3 bases, with 13 bases left between them.

Sequencing was done on a sample of blood. The receptor comes from a man aged 35-49 years with Graves' ophthalmopathy. The genes are TRBV30 and TRBJ2-4, with D possibly being TRBD1 or TRBD2 (5 bases each). In DNA form, the CDR3 reads TGTGCCTGGATGGGGGATCGAGGCAAAAACATTCAGTACTTC. Translated, it gives CAWMGDRGKNIQYF.